The 14 T cell receptor beta chains presented below share a single source sample, sequenced in a study of regulatory T cells in long-lasting Graves disease. As to time point: newly diagnosed GD, antithyroid drugs for less than 3 months. Isolated PBMC RNA provided the starting material for the TCR library. Arm-PCR of CDR3 regions and iRepertoire HTBI primers were the basis on which TCR beta libraries were built. TCRdb re-called the multiplex PCR reads through MiXCR, storing one row per CDR3 protein. The repertoire holds around 250,000 distinct CDR3 sequences, with 15% to 20% as singletons. The same sample was also used in a study of T cells in Graves' hyperthyroidism and ophthalmopathy.

The sample in question was peripheral blood mononuclear cells (PBMCs), obtained at new diagnosis, from a patient treated with antithyroid drugs. The source is a woman aged 25 to 39 with Graves disease.

This clonotype was observed at least ten times. The CDR3 DNA follows: TGTGCCAGCAGTTATCCGGGGGCTCAGCCCCAGCATTTT. This codes for CASSYPGAQPQHF. V gene TRBV6-2 or TRBV6-3 combines with J gene TRBJ1-5, with D possibly matching TRBD1 (6 bases). CDR1 and CDR2 from the germline V gene are MNHEY and SVGEGT. The V end lost 3 bases, the J end lost 6 bases, and 9 bases lay between the germline ends. This CDR3 has 13 residues.

The sample holds many counts of this clonotype. This chain uses TRBV7-9 with TRBJ1-6; D is unclear. The CDR3 has 14 residues. In germline, CDR1 is SEHNR, CDR2 FQNEAQ (reference sequence). The V end was cut by 0 bases, the J end by 7 bases, with 7 bases between. CDR3 amino acids: CASSLANSNSPLHF. The CDR3 DNA is TGTGCCAGCAGCTTAGCGAACAGCAATTCACCCCTCCACTTT.

The V call is TRBV20-1, the J call TRBJ1-4, with D possibly TRBD1 on 6 matching bases. Germline CDR1 and CDR2: DFQATT and SNEGSKA (reference sequence). V was shortened by 0 bases and J by 0 bases, with 14 bases between the two germline ends. The CDR3 spans 17 residues. CDR3 protein: CSARDSSRGTTNEKLFF. CDR3 bases: TGCAGTGCTAGAGATTCATCCAGGGGAACAACTAATGAAAAACTGTTTTTT.

This rearrangement joins TRBV4-3 to TRBJ2-7; a possible D gene is TRBD1 (5 bases). V gave up 4 bases and J gave up 3 bases, with 16 bases separating them. Per germline, CDR1 LGHNA and CDR2 YSLEER. CDR3 length: 15 residues. CDR3 residues: CASSPGTGPNYEQYF. In DNA, the CDR3 is TGCGCCAGCAGCCCAGGCACAGGCCCTAACTACGAGCAGTACTTC.

This clonotype was counted many times. The V call is TRBV7-2, the J call TRBJ1-2, with D perhaps TRBD1 (5 bases). V was pared by 5 bases and J by 5 bases, with 12 bases between. This CDR3 contains 13 residues. CDR1 is SGHTA and CDR2 is FQGNSA in the germline V gene. The CDR3 nucleotides read TGTGCCAGCAGCCGACAGATGGAATATGGCTACACCTTC. This gives the protein CASSRQMEYGYTF.

Details on this clonotype: A much bigger clone sits one base away, suggesting this may be a read error. The J gene is TRBJ1-1, the V gene TRBV6-5; possible D gene TRBD1, 5 bases. V was shortened by 4 bases and J by 0 bases, with 9 bases between the two germline ends. The length of the CDR3 is 14 residues. Germline V CDR1 and CDR2: MNHEY, SVGAGI. This chain's CDR3 is CASSWGKMNTEAFF. The DNA for the CDR3 is TGTGCCAGCAGTTGGGGGAAAATGAACACTGAAGCTTTCTTT.

The sample holds many counts of this clonotype. The V and J genes are TRBV10-3 and TRBJ2-7; TRBD1 agrees at 10 bases. Germline trimming cut 3 bases from V and 4 bases from J; bases unmatched to any gene: 9. The CDR3 consists of 16 residues. The germline V gene has CDR1 ENHRY and CDR2 SYGVKD. CDR3 protein: CAISDMEGQGRYEQYF. The CDR3 DNA follows: TGTGCCATCAGTGACATGGAGGGACAGGGGAGGTACGAGCAGTACTTC.

This clonotype was picked up many times. The chain recombines TRBV20-1 with TRBJ1-6; D is possibly TRBD1 (6 bases). CDR1 DFQATT and CDR2 SNEGSKA come from the germline V gene (reference sequence). The CDR3 totals 14 residues. The V end was cut by 4 bases, the J end by 10 bases, with 17 bases between. CDR3 in amino acids: CSATPTGARSPLHF. CDR3 DNA: TGCAGTGCTACGCCCACGGGGGCTCGGTCACCCCTCCACTTT.

This clonotype was seen many times. The chain links TRBV20-1 to TRBJ2-7; perhaps TRBD1 as D (6 bases). Trimming pared 1 base from V and 2 bases from J, leaving 21 bases between. Germline-derived CDR1 and CDR2 are DFQATT and SNEGSKA (reference sequence). The CDR3 extends over 17 amino acids. The CDR3 region has the DNA TGCAGTGCTAGAGGCCCCCACACAGGGCTCCTAACCTACGAGCAGTACTTC. Amino acid sequence: CSARGPHTGLLTYEQYF.

This clonotype was detected many times. In DNA form, the CDR3 reads TGTGCCAGCAGCTCCTTCAGGGGAGACTACGAGCAGTACTTC. Translating it yields CASSSFRGDYEQYF. The rearrangement links TRBV11-2 to TRBJ2-7, with a possible D match to TRBD1 (6 bases). This CDR3 comprises 14 residues. V was shortened by 4 bases and J by 3 bases, with 13 bases between the two germline ends. Per germline, CDR1 SGHAT and CDR2 FQNNGV. The full variable domain, in which reference TRBV11-2 and TRBJ2-7 provide the parts outside the CDR3, is EAGVAQSPRYKIIEKRQSVAFWCNPISGHATLYWYQQILGQGPKLLIQFQNNGVVDDSQLPKDRFSAERLKGVDSTLKIQPAKLEDSAVYLCASSSFRGDYEQYFGPGTRLTVT.

This clonotype showed up many times. The chain links TRBV7-3 to TRBJ1-2; D is undetermined. V gave up 4 bases and J gave up 4 bases, with 10 bases separating them. The CDR3 totals 13 residues. Germline V gene data show CDR1 as SGHTA and CDR2 as FQGTGA. CDR3 in DNA: TGTGCCAGCAGCTCCCGGACGGCCTATGGCTACACCTTC. Translating it yields CASSSRTAYGYTF.

This clonotype came up many times. The CDR3 spells CASSQYLGGPNYEQYF. The CDR3 nucleotides are TGTGCCAGCAGCCAATACTTGGGGGGCCCAAATTACGAGCAGTACTTC. This chain connects TRBV7-9 to TRBJ2-7; the D gene could be TRBD1 or TRBD2 (6 bases each). The germline gives CDR1 SEHNR, CDR2 FQNEAQ (reference sequence). V was cut by 5 bases and J by 4 bases, with 21 bases left in between. This CDR3 is built from 16 residues.

In this sample, this clonotype turned up many times. This rearrangement joins TRBV2 to TRBJ2-1, with D uncertain. Per the germline V gene, CDR1 is SNHLY and CDR2 is FYNNEI. V dropped 4 bases and J dropped 8 bases, with 9 bases sitting between them. CDR3 length: 12 residues. The CDR3: CASSVAIDEQFF. In DNA form, the CDR3 reads TGTGCCAGCAGTGTAGCAATCGATGAGCAGTTCTTC. Complete variable domain (other parts from reference TRBV2 and TRBJ2-1): EPEVTQTPSHQVTQMGQEVILRCVPISNHLYFYWYRQILGQKVEFLVSFYNNEISEKSEIFDDQFSVERPDGSNFTLKIRSTKLEDSAMYFCASSVAIDEQFFGPGTRLTVL.

This clonotype was seen repeatedly, ten times or more. The chain is built from TRBV12-3 or TRBV12-4 and TRBJ2-5, with D unresolved. The V gene lost 3 bases and the J gene lost 3 bases, with 8 bases spanning the gap. The CDR3 is 13 amino acids. The CDR3 DNA reads TGTGCCAGCAGTTTCGTACGCGAAGAGACCCAGTACTTC. This gives the protein CASSFVREETQYF.